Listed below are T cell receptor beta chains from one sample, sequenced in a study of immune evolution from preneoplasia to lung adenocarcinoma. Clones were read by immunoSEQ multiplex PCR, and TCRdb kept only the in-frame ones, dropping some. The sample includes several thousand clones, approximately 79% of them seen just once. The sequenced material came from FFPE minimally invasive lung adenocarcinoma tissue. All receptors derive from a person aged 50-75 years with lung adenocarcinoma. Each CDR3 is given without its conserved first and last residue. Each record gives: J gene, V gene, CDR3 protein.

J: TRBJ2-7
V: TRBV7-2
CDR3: ASSLAGQSFEQY

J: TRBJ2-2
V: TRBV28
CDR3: ASRDAGDGELF

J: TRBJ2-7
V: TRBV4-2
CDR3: ASSQDDTSGGREQY

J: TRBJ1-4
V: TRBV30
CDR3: AWSVPGTIGLF

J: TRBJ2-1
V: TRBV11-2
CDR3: ASSALTTSSNEQF

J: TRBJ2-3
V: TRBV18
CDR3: ASSPQSPGQGTDTQY

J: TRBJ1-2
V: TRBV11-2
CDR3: ASSLGKGSHYGYT

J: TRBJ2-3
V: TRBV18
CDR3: ASSPPLAGTDTQY

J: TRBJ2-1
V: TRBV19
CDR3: ASSTWDREGNEQF

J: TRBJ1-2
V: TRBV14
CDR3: ASSQVLGLEYYGYT

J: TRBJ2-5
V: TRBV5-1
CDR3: ASSLIVQGQETQY

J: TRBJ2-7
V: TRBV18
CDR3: ASSPPEGRPSPYEQY

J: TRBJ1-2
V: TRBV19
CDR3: ASSIDRGEAYGYT

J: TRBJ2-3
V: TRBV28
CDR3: ASSLPTEHTDTQY

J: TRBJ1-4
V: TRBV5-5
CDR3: ASSYRVTTNEKLF

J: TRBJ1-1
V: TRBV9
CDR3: ASSVTGNTEAF

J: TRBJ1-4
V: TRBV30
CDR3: AWRGGSRSGEKLF

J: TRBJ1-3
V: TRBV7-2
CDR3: ASSKSGGNTIY

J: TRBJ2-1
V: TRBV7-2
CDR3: ASTIYSYNEQF

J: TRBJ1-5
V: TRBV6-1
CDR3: ASTFSGVSNQPQH

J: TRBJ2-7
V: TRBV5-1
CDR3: ASNQGWGGGEQY

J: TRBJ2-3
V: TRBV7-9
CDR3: ASSLQVRDTQY

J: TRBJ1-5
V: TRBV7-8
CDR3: ASSLEFDQPQH

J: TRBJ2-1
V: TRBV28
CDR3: ASSFSKNLGIHQIKYEQF

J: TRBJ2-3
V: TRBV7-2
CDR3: ASSLRAAEGTQY

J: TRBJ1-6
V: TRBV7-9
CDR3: ASSPDRGHSPLH

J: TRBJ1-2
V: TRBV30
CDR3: AWRGGGIGYT

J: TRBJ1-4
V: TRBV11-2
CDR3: ASSGRQGNEKLF

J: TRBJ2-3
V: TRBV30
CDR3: ACNSVATQY

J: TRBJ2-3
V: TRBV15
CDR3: ATSIKRASTDTQY

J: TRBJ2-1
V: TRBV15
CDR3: ATSREASGGNEQF

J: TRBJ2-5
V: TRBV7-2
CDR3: ASSLGDRNWDQETQY

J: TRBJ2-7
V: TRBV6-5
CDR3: ASSFTYTASDEQY

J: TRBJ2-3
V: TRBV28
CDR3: ASSSFRTGSTDTQY

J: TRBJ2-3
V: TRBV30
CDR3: AWNRGERNTQY

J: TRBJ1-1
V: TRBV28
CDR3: ASSLARMNTEAF

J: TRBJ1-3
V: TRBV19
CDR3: ASSISGLSFGNTIY

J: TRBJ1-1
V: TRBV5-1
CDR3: ASSVDRGGHTEAF

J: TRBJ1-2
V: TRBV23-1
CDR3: ASSQWDNYGYT

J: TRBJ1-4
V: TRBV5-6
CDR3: ASSDSGGANEKLF

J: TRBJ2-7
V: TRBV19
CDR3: ASSIGLADEQY

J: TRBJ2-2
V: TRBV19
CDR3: ASSTTSGGTPLF

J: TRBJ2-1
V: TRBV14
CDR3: ASSRGLMQVDEQF

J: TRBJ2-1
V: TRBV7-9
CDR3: ASSLRDPGNEQF

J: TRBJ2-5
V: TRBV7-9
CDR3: ASSLTSGGADWETQY

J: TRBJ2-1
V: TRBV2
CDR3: ASSELYNEQF

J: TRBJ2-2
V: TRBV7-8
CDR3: ASSLQSTGGELF

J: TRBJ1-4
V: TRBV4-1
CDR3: ASSPPGQVNEKLF

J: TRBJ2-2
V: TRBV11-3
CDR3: ASRLGQGAGELF

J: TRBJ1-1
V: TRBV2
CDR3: ASRYRDNTEAF

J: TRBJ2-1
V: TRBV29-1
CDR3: SVERLGLAGGYNEQF

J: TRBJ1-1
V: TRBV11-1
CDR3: ASSLDGTDAEAF

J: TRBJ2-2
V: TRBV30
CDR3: AWSPPSGSNTGELF